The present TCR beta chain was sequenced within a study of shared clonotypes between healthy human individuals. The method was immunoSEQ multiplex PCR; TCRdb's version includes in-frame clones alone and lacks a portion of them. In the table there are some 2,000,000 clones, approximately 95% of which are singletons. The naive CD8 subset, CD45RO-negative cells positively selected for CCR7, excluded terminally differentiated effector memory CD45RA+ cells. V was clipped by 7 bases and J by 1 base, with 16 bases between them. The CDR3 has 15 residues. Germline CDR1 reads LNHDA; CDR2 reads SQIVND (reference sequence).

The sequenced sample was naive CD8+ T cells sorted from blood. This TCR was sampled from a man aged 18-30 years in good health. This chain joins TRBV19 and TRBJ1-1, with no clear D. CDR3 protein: CASTGFGSKNTEAFF. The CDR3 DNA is TGTGCCAGTACTGGGTTCGGAAGCAAGAACACTGAAGCTTTCTTT.